This is a list of T cell receptor beta chains from one sample in a study of blood T cell repertoires in COVID-19. Libraries were prepared by immunoSEQ multiplex PCR; TCRdb keeps only in-frame clonotypes and omits some of them. The sample yields some 200,000 clones, about 87% seen once. Sample: peripheral blood. The source is a man between 40 and 49 years old with active or convalescent COVID-19. Both conserved end residues are part of each CDR3. The D gene is left open where the match is weak. Clone sizes are given selectively: once, few, many, or a class where the clone is expanded.

D	V	size	CDR3
-	TRBV6-2/TRBV6-3	few	CASSRREAGQHF
TRBD1	TRBV11-3	once	CASSSEGRGNRNSPLHF
-	TRBV14	-	CASSQVNPAGTQYF
-	TRBV24-1	once	CATSDLLQAAEQYF
-	TRBV28	-	CASSPPGRGVDYGYTF
TRBD2	TRBV3-1/TRBV3-2	-	CASSHGGVNYEQYF
TRBD1	TRBV4-2	-	CASSQKHRGTETQYF
TRBD1	TRBV10-1	-	CANAGQGDEQYF
-	TRBV4-1	-	CASSQLPGSNQPQHF
-	TRBV18	-	CASSPPGGSQHYEQYF
TRBD2	TRBV6-5	-	CASIRTSGGTEQYF
-	TRBV28	-	CASRIPGDHQPQHF
TRBD1	TRBV5-5	-	CASRITGGTDTQYF
-	TRBV28	-	CASTLGGLQSYEQYF
-	TRBV6-5	-	CASRTVGEPLHF
-	TRBV18	once	CASSPGRDTAEAFF
-	TRBV12-2	once	CASRWTGRLSPSYEQYF
TRBD1	TRBV28	-	CASSEPGTANYGYTF